Given below is one T cell receptor (beta chain) in context. This clone was counted between two and nine times. What antigen it recognizes has not been identified. There are no base qualities to consult, and no much larger clone falls within one base. Other DNA sequences in this sample translate to the same CDR3. Reading the germline V gene (reference sequence) gives CDR1 GTSNPN and CDR2 SVGIG. V is cut by 3 bases and J by 0 bases, and the space between the germline ends is 8 bases. The CDR3 runs 13 residues from the cysteine to the phenylalanine. Solely the CDR3 DNA is kept, with 39 bases framed from the first base. The CDR3 regions of human TCRbeta chains were subjected to immunosequencing. Per the source publication's procedure: Repertoire TCRs were checked for matches against a reference library of SARS-CoV-2-specific TCRs that had been generated using the MIRA antigen-specificity platform. Breadth meant the fraction of unique TCRs that were SARS-CoV-2-associated, whereas depth meant the fraction of total T cells that were SARS-CoV-2-associated. Using the MIRA data, each spike-specific TCR was mapped to the spike region that the TCR reacts to and placed in a CD4 or CD8 class. Log10-transformed breadth and depth values were compared by one-way ANOVA with Sidak's multiple comparisons tests. In its TCRdb copy, this immuneACCESS table keeps in-frame sequences only and misses some clones. Where compared with another copy, unresolved V genes explain less than half of these, and the others have no known cause. V and J calls and clone size are as listed in that table; D and trimming were resolved from the DNA. Recorded for this sample are approximately 170,000 clones; approximately 86% of them occurred a single time. The ten largest clones capture around 10% of the sample.

The data belong to a study of T cell responses to AZD1222 COVID-19 vaccine listed by TCRdb under 2021. At the level of the whole study: A total of 233 trial participants underwent TCR sequencing, of whom 200 to 220 had received two doses of AZD1222 and about 25 had received two doses of the MenACWY control vaccine. Trial participants were enrolled by age into subgroups of 18-55, 56-69 and 70-plus years, and about 150, 27 and 61 TCR-sequenced participants, respectively, were included in these subgroups.

The time point tag for this specimen amounts to: about 28 days (+/-7) after the second vaccine dose. Because spike-specific TCR depth and breadth did not differ between the two schedules, AZD1222 recipients who got a second dose at roughly 4 weeks were pooled with those who got a second dose at roughly 12 weeks. The vaccinee samples were drawn from two UK trials, COV001 and COV002, one of which was a single-blind randomized controlled phase 2/3 trial testing AZD1222 (ChAdOx1 nCoV-19) in healthy adults. For TCRbeta chain sequencing, PBMC samples from trial participants were taken at day 0 and at day 28 after the second dose. Broad study findings and their caveats: Most participants were white British and females outnumbered males, and the authors suggested that clonal diversity may have been underestimated. A significant rise in spike-specific TCR breadth and depth was observed after two AZD1222 doses relative to day 0 and relative to MenACWY recipients. Reportedly, close to half of the unique spike-specific TCRs recognized epitopes lying outside the regions that are mutated in the B.1.351 and B.1.1.7 variants. Only 5 to 7 AZD1222 recipients were SARS-CoV-2 seropositive at baseline, limiting conclusions about previously exposed vaccinees. CD4 TCRs associated with the vaccine covered the entire spike protein, and the dominant responses were in regions 160-218 and 743-854. In the small 56-69-year group, the increase in depth fell short of significance, most likely because of low power. Because no samples from the day 14 peak response were available, repertoires could be characterized only after the peak T cell response.

The receptor comes from an adult who received the AZD1222 COVID-19 vaccine. This sequence uses TRBV30 and TRBJ1-1; a tentative D call is TRBD1 (5 bases match). The starting material was peripheral blood, obtained 28 days after the second AZD1222 dose. The nucleotide sequence is given as TGTGCCTGGAGGACAGCCATGAACACTGAAGCTTTCTTT. This codes for CAWRTAMNTEAFF.